This T cell receptor (beta chain) was sequenced during a study of beta chain features in type 1 diabetes. The CDR3 contains 16 residues. The germline V gene has CDR1 LNHNV and CDR2 YYDKDF (reference sequence). The V end lost 0 bases, the J end lost 8 bases, and 17 bases lay between the germline ends. Notes on this clone: Antigen unknown.

General study results and limits: Researchers cautioned that cDNA sequencing could over-represent cells with high TCR expression. At VDJ recombination sites, type 1 diabetes patients had fewer insertions and more deleted nucleotides.

TCRB transcripts that were expressed got sequenced, as all of the isolated RNA had been reverse transcribed. Data came from immunoSEQ multiplex PCR; TCRdb stores just in-frame clones and leaves some out. The profile shows roughly 500,000 clones, 30% of them singletons. On average, the one heparinised blood draw given by each donor was approximately 100 mL. The sample comprised naive CD4+ T cells from blood. This chain joins TRBV15 and TRBJ2-1; possibly TRBD1 for D (6 bases). This receptor was obtained from a man younger than 35 in good health. The CDR3 DNA is TGTGCCACCAGCAGAGATCAGGGGTTATTGACACATGAGCAGTTCTTC. Protein: CATSRDQGLLTHEQFF.